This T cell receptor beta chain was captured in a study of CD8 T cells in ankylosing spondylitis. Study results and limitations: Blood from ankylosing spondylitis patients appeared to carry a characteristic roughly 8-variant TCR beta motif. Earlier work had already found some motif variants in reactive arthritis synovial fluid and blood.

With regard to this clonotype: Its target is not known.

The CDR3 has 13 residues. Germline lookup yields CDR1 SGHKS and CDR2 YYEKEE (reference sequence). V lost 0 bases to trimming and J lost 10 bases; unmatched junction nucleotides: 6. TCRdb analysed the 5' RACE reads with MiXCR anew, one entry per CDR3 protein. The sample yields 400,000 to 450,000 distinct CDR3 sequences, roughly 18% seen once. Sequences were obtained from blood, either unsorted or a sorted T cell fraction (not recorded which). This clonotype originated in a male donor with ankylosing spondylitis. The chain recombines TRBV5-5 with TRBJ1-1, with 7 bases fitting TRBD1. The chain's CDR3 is CASSLGGQHGAFF. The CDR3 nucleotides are TGTGCCAGCAGCTTGGGGGGACAGCATGGAGCTTTCTTT. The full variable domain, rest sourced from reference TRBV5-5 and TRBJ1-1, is DAGVTQSPTHLIKTRGQQVTLRCSPISGHKSVSWYQQVLGQGPQFIFQYYEKEERGRGNFPDRFSARQFPNYSSELNVNALLLGDSALYLCASSLGGQHGAFFGQGTRLTVV.